Listed below are T cell receptor beta chains from one sample, sequenced in a study of T cell responses to AZD1222 COVID-19 vaccine. Sequencing used immunoSEQ multiplex PCR; TCRdb keeps in-frame clones, though not all of them. The sample yields about 110,000 clones, around 87% seen once. Sequenced here: peripheral blood, sampled 28 days after the second AZD1222 dose. The origin of the receptors is an adult who received the AZD1222 COVID-19 vaccine. CDR3s include the opening cysteine and the closing phenylalanine or tryptophan. Each record gives: D gene, J gene, V gene, clone size, CDR3 protein, CDR3 DNA. D genes are given only for firm matches. Part of the rows lack a size; the others show once, few, many or a class for expanded clones.

>NA|TRBJ1-5|TRBV19|NA
CASSIGQVWQPQHF
TGTGCCAGTAGTATAGGGCAAGTATGGCAGCCCCAGCATTTT
>TRBD1|TRBJ2-3|TRBV15|NA
CATGKTGETDTQYF
TGTGCCACCGGCAAGACAGGGGAGACAGATACGCAGTATTTT
>TRBD2|TRBJ2-1|TRBV7-3|NA
CASSLGGGLYEQFF
TGTGCCAGCAGCTTAGGCGGGGGGTTATATGAGCAGTTCTTC
>NA|TRBJ1-1|TRBV19|NA
CASSLRGLGTEAFF
TGTGCCAGTAGTCTTAGGGGACTTGGCACTGAAGCTTTCTTT
>NA|TRBJ2-1|TRBV7-2|NA
CASSPDWAYNEQFF
TGTGCCAGCAGCCCGGACTGGGCCTACAATGAGCAGTTCTTC
>NA|TRBJ1-5|TRBV6-2/TRBV6-3|few
CASSDYIRQGNQPQHF
TGTGCCAGCAGTGACTACATTCGACAGGGCAATCAGCCCCAGCATTTT
>TRBD2|TRBJ2-7|TRBV9|NA
CASSVAWEGKQYF
TGTGCCAGCAGCGTAGCTTGGGAGGGGAAGCAGTACTTC
>TRBD2|TRBJ2-1|TRBV2|NA
CASKAAGLAGNHEQFF
TGTGCCAGCAAGGCGGCGGGACTAGCGGGAAACCATGAGCAGTTCTTC
>TRBD2|TRBJ2-3|TRBV27|NA
CASSFRLAGAASTDTQYF
TGTGCCAGCAGTTTTCGTCTAGCGGGGGCCGCCTCCACAGATACGCAGTATTTT
>NA|TRBJ1-2|TRBV6-4|NA
CASSDSMEANYGYTF
TGTGCCAGCAGTGACTCGATGGAGGCTAACTATGGCTACACCTTC
>NA|TRBJ2-7|TRBV11-1|NA
CASSFLGGYEQYF
TGTGCCAGCAGCTTTTTGGGGGGCTACGAGCAGTACTTC
>TRBD1|TRBJ1-4|TRBV14|NA
CASSLRTGVSRNEKLFF
TGTGCCAGCAGCCTTAGGACAGGGGTGTCCCGGAATGAAAAACTGTTTTTT
>TRBD1|TRBJ2-7|TRBV5-4|NA
CASSLSGQGGYEQYF
TGTGCCAGCAGCTTGTCCGGACAGGGTGGGTACGAGCAGTACTTC
>NA|TRBJ1-1|TRBV6-1|NA
CASSEDPGNTEAFF
TGTGCCAGCAGTGAAGACCCTGGGAACACTGAAGCTTTCTTT
>NA|TRBJ2-3|TRBV6-4|NA
CASSDSGVFSTDTQYF
TGTGCCAGCAGTGACTCCGGGGTGTTCAGCACAGATACGCAGTATTTT
>NA|TRBJ1-1|TRBV4-3|NA
CASSQDSGGRLTWDMNTEAFF
TGCGCCAGCAGCCAAGACTCGGGGGGGCGCTTGACATGGGACATGAACACTGAAGCTTTCTTT
>NA|TRBJ2-5|TRBV7-8|NA
CASGRRAETQYF
TGTGCCAGCGGCCGAAGGGCAGAGACCCAGTACTTC
>NA|TRBJ2-1|TRBV4-1|NA
CASRVGEERNEQFF
TGCGCCAGCAGGGTGGGGGAGGAGCGGAATGAGCAGTTCTTC
>TRBD2|TRBJ2-1|TRBV3-1/TRBV3-2|NA
CASSGPRTSLHLPDNEQFF
TGTGCCAGCAGCGGGCCAAGGACTAGCCTTCATCTGCCGGACAATGAGCAGTTCTTC
>NA|TRBJ1-2|TRBV5-1|NA
CASSLAVGGGNYGYTF
TGCGCCAGCAGCTTGGCTGTCGGCGGTGGGAACTATGGCTACACCTTC
>NA|TRBJ2-1|TRBV5-5|once
CASSLDLVYHEQFF
TGTGCCAGCAGCTTGGACCTAGTTTATCATGAGCAGTTCTTC
>NA|TRBJ1-5|TRBV19|NA
CASSGNQPQHF
TGTGCCAGTAGTGGAAATCAGCCCCAGCATTTT
>TRBD1|TRBJ1-1|TRBV7-2|NA
CASSWDRVNTEAFF
TGTGCCAGCAGCTGGGACAGAGTGAACACTGAAGCTTTCTTT
>NA|TRBJ1-6|TRBV6-4|NA
CASSDGQAGEALHF
TGTGCCAGCAGTGACGGGCAGGCCGGAGAGGCCCTCCACTTT
>TRBD1|TRBJ2-7|TRBV9|NA
CASSVGQGLDYEQYF
TGTGCCAGCAGCGTAGGACAGGGATTAGACTACGAGCAGTACTTC